This T cell receptor beta chain is drawn from a study of T cells expressing NK-cell markers (dated by TCRdb to between 2020 and 2021). Looking at the study overall: About 8 donors provided sorted CD3+CD56+NKG2C+, CD3+CD56+NKG2C- and CD3+CD56-NKG2C+ T-cell subsets, whose TCR beta-chain repertoires were profiled. Seven of the eight sequenced donors were HCMV-seropositive and one was HCMV-seronegative. All eight donors whose samples were sequenced were randomly selected healthy volunteers, three of them men and five women. The libraries were sequenced on Illumina HiSeq 2000/2500, MiSeq or NextSeq, producing 2 x 150 bp reads.

What the work shows at the level of the full study, not this receptor alone: Those dominant clonotypes were again the most abundant among CD3+CD56-NKG2C+ cells in a handful of donors, at roughly 28.3-60.1%. In six or seven donors, the dominant CD3+CD56+NKG2C+ clonotypes ranked among the top 10 CD8+ clonotypes, making up 1.0-7.0% of CD8+ T cells. Whether the expanded NKG2C-expressing T cell clones were specific for HCMV antigens remained unclear.

Measured from the cysteine to the phenylalanine, the CDR3 is 15 residues long. Only the protein is on record. Looking up the germline V gene yields CDR1 SGHRS and CDR2 YFSETQ. A commercial ELISA kit detecting HCMV-specific IgG in serum was used to determine HCMV serostatus. Peripheral blood mononuclear cells were isolated from blood by Ficoll density gradient centrifugation. The instrument was an Illumina HiSeq 2000. TCR beta cDNA libraries were made by 5'RACE template switching that added a universal primer site and unique molecular identifiers. cDNA synthesis was primed from the TCR beta constant segment and was followed by two successive PCR amplification steps. Regarding the original processing steps: MIGEC was used to demultiplex reads and group reads by UMI, and MiTCR was used to assemble and quantify clonotypes. Only TCR cDNA sequences supported by at least two reads were kept to exclude erroneous sequences. Downstream repertoire analysis used the tcR package, and clonotypes were matched across fractions by CDR3 nucleotide sequence plus V segment. Antigen specificity was annotated against VDJdb with VDJmatch, allowing one amino acid substitution in CDR3. After TCRdb reprocessed the reads, each CDR3 protein sequence was kept as one row, without DNA. The V and J calls follow TCRdb's processing rather than the paper's. This sample's clone table shows roughly 390,000 distinct CDR3 sequences. The top ten hold around 5.3% of the sample.

Concerning this clonotype: Its specific antigen is unknown.

The sample comprised blood T cells: a sorted CD56 or NKG2C T cell subset, CD4+ or CD8+ T cells, or bulk PBMC T cells (not recorded which). This TCR was recovered from a man aged 18 to 70 in good health. The chain is assembled from TRBV5-1 and TRBJ2-7; TCRdb's D call, TRBD2, is unchecked because there is no DNA. The CDR3 has the sequence CASSHGLATTYEQYF.